This TCR beta chain appears in the sequencing data of a study of CD8 T cells in Susac syndrome. The RNA input was roughly 0.45 to 1 ug, and it was reverse transcribed with random hexamers. In TCRdb, the immunoSEQ multiplex PCR reads were re-called with MiXCR into one record per CDR3 protein. This repertoire shows hundreds of thousands of distinct CDR3 sequences, roughly 84% found once; its top ten account for over 0.1%. CDR3 length: 14 amino acids. The germline V gene has CDR1 SGHAT and CDR2 FQNNGV. V was shortened by 3 bases and J by 3 bases, with 11 bases between the two germline ends. The authors sequenced TCR beta from blood CD8+ and CD4+ T cells. Control patients had untreated stable or active relapsing-remitting multiple sclerosis by revised McDonald criteria. Through negative isolation, CD4+ and CD8+ T cells were obtained, while TEMRA cells were enriched using FACS.

The origin of this receptor is a human donor with multiple sclerosis. Sequenced sample: CD8+ T cells from PBMCs. This chain joins TRBV11-2 and TRBJ2-5; D is tentatively TRBD1 or TRBD2 (5 bases each). The CDR3 here is CASSFIMGEETQYF. CDR3 DNA sequence: TGTGCCAGCAGCTTCATAATGGGGGAAGAGACCCAGTACTTC.